This T cell receptor beta chain was sequenced during a study of blood T cell repertoires in COVID-19. Looking at the study overall: The United States, Italy and Spain provided the acute and convalescent COVID-19 samples. Sources were T cells, B-cell-depleted T cells, or PBMCs; the material itself was cDNA or gDNA.

In the study's own analysis: From reference gene primer amplification, estimates of nucleated cell counts were derived. Sequencing was performed with immunoSEQ multiplex PCR; in TCRdb, only in-frame clones are kept and a portion is missing. D and trimming were read from the DNA, whereas the V and J calls and clone size are those reported in that table. This sample yields fewer than 85,000 clones, of which around nine tenths are seen a single time; around 9% belongs to the top ten. CDR1 SNHLY and CDR2 FYNNEI come from the germline V gene. The V end lost 4 bases, the J end lost 1 base, and 19 bases lay between the germline ends. The CDR3 has 17 residues.

Sequenced material: peripheral blood. V and J are TRBV2 and TRBJ2-5; TRBD1 might be the D (5 bases). The TCR sequence derives from a human donor in a cohort sampled during active COVID-19. The CDR3 sequence: CASSGQGVRRIQETQYF. The CDR3 DNA reads as TGTGCCAGCAGTGGGCAGGGTGTAAGGCGAATCCAAGAGACCCAGTACTTC. Full variable domain (remainder filled in from reference TRBV2 and TRBJ2-5): EPEVTQTPSHQVTQMGQEVILRCVPISNHLYFYWYRQILGQKVEFLVSFYNNEISEKSEIFDDQFSVERPDGSNFTLKIRSTKLEDSAMYFCASSGQGVRRIQETQYFGPGTRLLVL.